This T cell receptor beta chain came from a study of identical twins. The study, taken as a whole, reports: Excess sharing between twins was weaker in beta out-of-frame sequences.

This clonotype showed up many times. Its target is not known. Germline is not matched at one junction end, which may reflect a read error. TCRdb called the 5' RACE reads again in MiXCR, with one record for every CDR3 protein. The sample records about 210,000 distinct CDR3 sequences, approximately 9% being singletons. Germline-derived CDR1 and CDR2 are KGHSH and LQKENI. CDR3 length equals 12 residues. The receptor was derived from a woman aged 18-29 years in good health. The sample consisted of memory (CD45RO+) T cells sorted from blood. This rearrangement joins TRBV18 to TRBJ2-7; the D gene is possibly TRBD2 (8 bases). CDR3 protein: CASSPDSGTVVF. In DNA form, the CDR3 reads TGTGCCAGCTCACCGGATAGCGGGACAGTAGTATTC.